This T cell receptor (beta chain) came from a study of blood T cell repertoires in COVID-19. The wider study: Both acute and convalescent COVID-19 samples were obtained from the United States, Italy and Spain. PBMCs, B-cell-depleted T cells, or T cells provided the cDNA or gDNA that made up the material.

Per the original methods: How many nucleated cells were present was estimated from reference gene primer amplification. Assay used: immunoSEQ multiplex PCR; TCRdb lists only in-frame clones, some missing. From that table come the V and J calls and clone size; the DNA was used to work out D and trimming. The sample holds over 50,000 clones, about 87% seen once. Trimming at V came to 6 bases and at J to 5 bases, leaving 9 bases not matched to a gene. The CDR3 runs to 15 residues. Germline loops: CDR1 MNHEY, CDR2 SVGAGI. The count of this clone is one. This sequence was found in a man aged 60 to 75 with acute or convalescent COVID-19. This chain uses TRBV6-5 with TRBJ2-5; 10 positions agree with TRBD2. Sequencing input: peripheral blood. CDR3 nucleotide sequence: TGTGCCAGCAGAGGCTCTAGCGGGAGTTCGGAGACCCAGTACTTC. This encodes CASRGSSGSSETQYF.